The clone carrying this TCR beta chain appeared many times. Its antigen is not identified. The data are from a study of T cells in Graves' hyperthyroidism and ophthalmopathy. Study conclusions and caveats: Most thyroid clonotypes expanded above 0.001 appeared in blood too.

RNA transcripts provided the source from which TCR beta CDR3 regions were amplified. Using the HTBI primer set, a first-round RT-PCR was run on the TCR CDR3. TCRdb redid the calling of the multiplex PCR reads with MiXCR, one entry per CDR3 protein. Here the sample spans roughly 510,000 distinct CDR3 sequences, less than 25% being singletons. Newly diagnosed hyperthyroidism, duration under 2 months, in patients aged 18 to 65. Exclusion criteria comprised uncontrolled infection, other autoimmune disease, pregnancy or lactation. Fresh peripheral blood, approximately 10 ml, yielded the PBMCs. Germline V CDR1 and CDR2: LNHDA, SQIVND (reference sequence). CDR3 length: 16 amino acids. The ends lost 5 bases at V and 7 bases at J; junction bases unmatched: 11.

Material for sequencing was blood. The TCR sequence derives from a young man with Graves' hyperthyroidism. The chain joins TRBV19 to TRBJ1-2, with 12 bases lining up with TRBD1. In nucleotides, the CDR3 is TGTGCCAGTAGTGCGACTTCCGGGACAGGGGGCTTTGGCTACACCTTC. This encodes CASSATSGTGGFGYTF.